The rows below give T cell receptor beta chains drawn from one sample of a study of CD8+CD57+ T cells in acquired aplastic anemia. Via MiXCR, TCRdb re-called the reads, giving one row per CDR3 protein. The sample shows 150,000 to 180,000 distinct CDR3 sequences, over 50% of them seen only once. The specimen was sorted CD4+, CD8+, or CD8+CD57+ T cells (not recorded which) from PBMCs. The receptors derive from a human donor with aplastic anemia. Both conserved end residues are part of each CDR3. D genes are given only for firm matches. Clone size is not always given. Where it is, it says once, few, many or a class for expanded clones.

size,J,D,V,DNA,CDR3
many,TRBJ2-7,NA,TRBV20-1,TGCAGTGCTAGCGTCGAGATCTCGGGCTACGAGCAGTACTTC,CSASVEISGYEQYF
NA,TRBJ2-1,NA,TRBV12-3/TRBV12-4,TGTGCCAGCAGTTCCAGGGGCCGTGAGCAGTTCTTC,CASSSRGREQFF
many,TRBJ2-3,TRBD2,TRBV13,TGTGCCAGCAGCTTAGGACTAGCACCGGGGGGGACAGATACGCAGTATTTT,CASSLGLAPGGTDTQYF
NA,TRBJ2-1,TRBD1,TRBV12-3/TRBV12-4,TGTGCCAGCAACCCGGGACAGGGACGGGTTGAGCAGTTCTTC,CASNPGQGRVEQFF
NA,TRBJ1-2,TRBD1,TRBV13,TGTGCCAGCAGCTTAGGGCCGACAGGGCTACACTATGGCTACACCTTC,CASSLGPTGLHYGYTF
many,TRBJ2-6,NA,TRBV6-2/TRBV6-3,TGTGCCAGCAGTTATGAGGGGTCCGGGGCCAACGTCCTGACTTTC,CASSYEGSGANVLTF
NA,TRBJ1-1,NA,TRBV20-1,TGCAGTGCACCAGACCCAGGAAGGGGGACGGGGACTGAAGCTTTCTTT,CSAPDPGRGTGTEAFF
many,TRBJ2-7,TRBD1,TRBV12-3/TRBV12-4,TGTGCCAGCAGTTCCCCGGGGACAGGGGACCACGAGCAGTACTTC,CASSSPGTGDHEQYF
NA,TRBJ2-6,NA,TRBV10-3,TGTGCCATTTTCCAGGGGGGGACTGGGGCCAACGTCCTGACTTTC,CAIFQGGTGANVLTF
NA,TRBJ1-1,NA,TRBV29-1,TGCAGCGTAACCAGGCAGGGGACTGAAGCTTTCTTT,CSVTRQGTEAFF
many,TRBJ2-2,NA,TRBV7-6,TGTGCCAGCAGCCCGATTACAGGCACCGGGGAGCTGTTTTTT,CASSPITGTGELFF
NA,TRBJ2-2,NA,TRBV20-1,TGCAGTGCTGGATACACCGGGACGGTGAACACCGGGGAGCTGTTTTTT,CSAGYTGTVNTGELFF
NA,TRBJ2-5,NA,TRBV2,TGTGCCAGCAGCCTTTGGGAGGCCGGAGGGGAGACCCAGTACTTC,CASSLWEAGGETQYF
few,TRBJ2-1,TRBD2,TRBV19,TGTGCCAGTAGCCCACTAGCGGGAGTTGATGAGCAGTTCTTC,CASSPLAGVDEQFF
few,TRBJ2-1,NA,TRBV29-1,TGCAGCGTTTCGCGCTCCAAAGGGTCCTACAATGAGCAGTTCTTC,CSVSRSKGSYNEQFF
NA,TRBJ2-3,TRBD2,TRBV25-1,TGTGCCAGCAGTGATCCAAGCGGGAGGGCCCCAGATACGCAGTATTTT,CASSDPSGRAPDTQYF
NA,TRBJ2-1,TRBD2,TRBV15,TGTGCCACCCGGGGGGGATCCTACAATGAGCAGTTCTTC,CATRGGSYNEQFF
few,TRBJ2-1,TRBD2,TRBV24-1,TGTGCCACCAGGGGGGCGGGAGGGGACAATGAGCAGTTCTTC,CATRGAGGDNEQFF
NA,TRBJ2-7,TRBD2,TRBV24-1,TGTGCCACCAGTGACCTGACTAGCGCGAGCGGCCAGTACTTC,CATSDLTSASGQYF
NA,TRBJ2-5,NA,TRBV6-4,TGTGCCAGCCTTGGACAGACTACCCGAAGAGAGGCCCAGTACTTC,CASLGQTTRREAQYF
few,TRBJ2-3,TRBD2,TRBV10-3,TGTGCCATCAGTGAAAGGCGGGGGTTCACAGATACGCAGTATTTT,CAISERRGFTDTQYF
NA,TRBJ1-1,NA,TRBV7-6,TGTGCCAGCAGCTTAGGCCAAGAGGTCACTGAAGCTTTCTTT,CASSLGQEVTEAFF
few,TRBJ1-1,NA,TRBV5-5,TGTGCCAGCAGCTACCCCAGGGGAGGGGGCACTGAAGCTTTCTTT,CASSYPRGGGTEAFF
many,TRBJ2-7,TRBD2,TRBV19,TGTGCCACTTCGGGGGGCTACGAGCAGTACTTC,CATSGGYEQYF
many,TRBJ2-5,TRBD2,TRBV6-1,TGTGCCAGCAGTCGCCCTAGCGGGGGGGAAGAGACCCAGTACTTC,CASSRPSGGEETQYF
many,TRBJ2-2,NA,TRBV24-1,TGTGCCACCAGTGAGGCAGGGAGATTTACCGGGGAGCTGTTTTTT,CATSEAGRFTGELFF
once,TRBJ1-5,NA,TRBV2,TGTGTCAGCAGTGATAAAGACAGGAGCAATCAGCCCCAGCATTTT,CVSSDKDRSNQPQHF
NA,TRBJ1-2,TRBD1,TRBV10-3,TGTGCCATCAGTGAATCGGGACAGTACTATGGCTACACCTTC,CAISESGQYYGYTF
NA,TRBJ2-7,NA,TRBV5-1,TGCGCCAGCAGCCCAAGAGGCGGGAACTCCTACGAGCAGTACTTC,CASSPRGGNSYEQYF
NA,TRBJ1-2,TRBD1,TRBV6-5,TGTGCCGGGACAGGGGGGGTTGGCTACACCTTC,CAGTGGVGYTF
NA,TRBJ2-1,NA,TRBV15,TGTGCCACCAGCATAGCAGGGTCTGGGGGTGAGCAGTTCTTC,CATSIAGSGGEQFF
NA,TRBJ1-1,TRBD1,TRBV20-1,TGCAGTGCCGGGGACAGGGGGCGGACTGAAGCTTTCTTT,CSAGDRGRTEAFF
few,TRBJ2-5,TRBD2,TRBV7-9,TGTGCCAGCAGCTCGACTGCGGGGGGGACCCAGTACTTC,CASSSTAGGTQYF
many,TRBJ2-1,TRBD2,TRBV5-4,TGTGCCAGCAGCTTGGGGGGCGGGGGGCCCAGGAATGAGCAGTTCTTC,CASSLGGGGPRNEQFF
NA,TRBJ2-2,NA,TRBV2,TGTGCCAGCAGTGCGGAGGGGCCGAACACCGGGGAGCTGTTTTTT,CASSAEGPNTGELFF
NA,TRBJ2-1,NA,TRBV15,TGTGCCACCAGCAGGGAGACGTACAATGAGCAGTTCTTC,CATSRETYNEQFF
NA,TRBJ2-3,TRBD1,TRBV24-1,TGTGCCACCAGTGACATGACAGGGGTGGGAAATACGCAGTATTTT,CATSDMTGVGNTQYF
few,TRBJ2-3,TRBD1,TRBV3-1,TGTGCCAGCAGCCTCAGGACAGGTTACACAGATACGCAGTATTTT,CASSLRTGYTDTQYF
NA,TRBJ1-4,NA,TRBV5-5,TGTGCCAGCAGCGGTCTAAATGGGGTTAATGAAAAACTGTTTTTT,CASSGLNGVNEKLFF
NA,TRBJ2-1,NA,TRBV30,TGTGCCTGGAGTGTAGGGCAGGGAACCTACAATGAGCAGTTCTTC,CAWSVGQGTYNEQFF
NA,TRBJ1-1,TRBD1,TRBV6-4,TGTGCCAGCAGTCGACAGGGGGCGGACACTGAAGCTTTCTTT,CASSRQGADTEAFF
NA,TRBJ1-4,NA,TRBV15,TGTGCCACCAGCAGAGGTCCCCTCGCAAAACTGTTTTTT,CATSRGPLAKLFF
NA,TRBJ2-3,TRBD1,TRBV10-2,TGCGCCAGCAGCGTACAGGGGGCGGATGATACGCAGTATTTT,CASSVQGADDTQYF
NA,TRBJ2-1,TRBD1,TRBV20-1,TGCAGTGCTAGCCTGACAGGGGAGTCCTACAATGAGCAGTTCTTC,CSASLTGESYNEQFF
NA,TRBJ2-7,NA,TRBV2,TGTGCCAGCAGTTTTCCCTACCCCTCCTACGAGCAGTACTTC,CASSFPYPSYEQYF
many,TRBJ1-1,NA,TRBV6-5,TGTGCCAGCAGTTACCTGGGCATGAACACTGAAGCTTTCTTT,CASSYLGMNTEAFF
few,TRBJ1-2,NA,TRBV10-3,TGTGCCATCAGCGACGACGACGTGCTGAGACTTAACTATGGCTACACCTTC,CAISDDDVLRLNYGYTF
NA,TRBJ2-1,NA,TRBV10-3,TGTGCCATCAGTGAGTCGGGGGGAGTCAATGAGCAGTTCTTC,CAISESGGVNEQFF
many,TRBJ2-7,TRBD2,TRBV7-6,TGTGCCAGCAGCTTAGAGGCTAGCGGGACCTACGAGCAGTACTTC,CASSLEASGTYEQYF
NA,TRBJ2-7,NA,TRBV7-2,TGTGCCAGCAGCTTATATCCAGGTCCGACGTACGAGCAGTACTTC,CASSLYPGPTYEQYF
NA,TRBJ2-7,NA,TRBV15,TGTGCCACCAGCAGAGACAGGGGTGGGGGCTACGAGCAGTACTTC,CATSRDRGGGYEQYF
many,TRBJ2-3,NA,TRBV6-4,TGTGCCAGCAGTGAGCTAGACAGCACAGATACGCAGTATTTT,CASSELDSTDTQYF
many,TRBJ2-3,TRBD2,TRBV10-3,TGTGCCATCAGTGAGTCGTCGGCCGGGCGGGGGGCTCCAGATACGCAGTATTTT,CAISESSAGRGAPDTQYF